What follows are 17 T cell receptor beta chains derived from one specimen sequenced in a study of technical replicates of blood from several donors. Sequencing used immunoSEQ multiplex PCR; TCRdb keeps in-frame clones, though not all of them. The table lists about 70,000 clones, approximately 96% of them singletons, with over 0.2% in the top ten. Source material: T cells isolated from PBMCs. The receptors come from a human donor in good health.

The chain couples TRBV5-1 to TRBJ1-1; 8 nucleotides match TRBD1. J lost 0 bases, V lost 1 base, and 8 bases had no gene match. Germline values: CDR1 SGHRS, CDR2 YFSETQ. The CDR3 runs to 17 residues. CDR3 protein: CASSLPPGQVMNTEAFF. The CDR3 bases are TGCGCCAGCAGCTTGCCCCCGGGACAGGTTATGAACACTGAAGCTTTCTTT.

The chain carries TRBV4-1 and TRBJ2-2; TRBD1 aligns across 9 bases. The germline V gene has CDR1 MGHRA and CDR2 YSYEKL. CDR3 length equals 16 residues. Unmatched junction bases numbered 5, after V lost 1 base and J lost 5 bases. The CDR3 loop reads CASSQGTGGGTGELFF. The CDR3 DNA follows: TGCGCCAGCAGCCAAGGTACAGGGGGCGGAACCGGGGAGCTGTTTTTT.

Only one count was recorded for this clone. The junction does not match germline at one end; this may be a read error. The rearrangement uses TRBV28 and TRBJ2-7; TRBD1 is a possible D gene (6 bases). This CDR3 has 11 amino acids. Germline V gene sequence: CDR1 MDHEN, CDR2 SYDVKM. The CDR3 DNA reads as TGTGCCAGCAGTTTCCCGAGACAGGTATATTTC. This gives the protein CASSFPRQVYF.

J is TRBJ1-4 and V is TRBV6-5; TRBD1 is a possible D gene (6 bases). The CDR3 consists of 15 residues. Per germline, CDR1 MNHEY and CDR2 SVGAGI. Trimming took off 6 bases at V and 7 bases at J, with 18 bases between the two ends. CDR3 DNA sequence: TGTGCCAGCAGCCCGACCTTGACAGGCGGTGAAAAACTGTTTTTT. Encoded protein: CASSPTLTGGEKLFF.

The chain couples TRBV18 to TRBJ1-2, with a weak D call TRBD1 (5 bases). This CDR3 region has 15 residues. Germline values: CDR1 KGHSH, CDR2 LQKENI. The ends were cut back, 0 bases at V and 4 bases at J, with 12 bases in the middle. CDR3 residues: CASSPPGPGGYGYTF. The CDR3 DNA reads TGTGCCAGCTCACCACCGGGACCGGGGGGCTATGGCTACACCTTC.

The V gene is TRBV2, the J gene TRBJ2-2; 8 bases agree with TRBD2. Trimming took 1 base from V and 3 from J; bases not matched to a gene: 4. This CDR3 has 16 residues. Germline CDR1 SNHLY, CDR2 FYNNEI. The CDR3 DNA follows: TGTGCCAGCAGTGAAGGGCGGGGGGCGGACACCGGGGAGCTGTTTTTT. Its translation: CASSEGRGADTGELFF.

The chain combines TRBV5-1 with TRBJ2-5, with unresolved D. Germline CDR1 SGHRS, CDR2 YFSETQ. The CDR3 has 16 amino acids. Trimming took off 5 bases at V and 3 bases at J, with 20 bases between the two ends. The CDR3 is CASSPAAAAAKETQYF. For the CDR3, the DNA is TGCGCCAGCAGTCCGGCCGCGGCCGCCGCTAAAGAGACCCAGTACTTC.

The chain is built from TRBV5-1 and TRBJ2-7; TRBD2 agrees at 9 bases. The germline V gene has CDR1 SGHRS and CDR2 YFSETQ. The ends lost 3 bases at V and 1 base at J; junction bases unmatched: 2. The CDR3 contains 14 residues. This CDR3 is CASSSTSGSYEQYF. CDR3 nucleotides: TGCGCCAGCAGCTCGACTAGCGGATCCTACGAGCAGTACTTC.

The V gene is TRBV6-1, the J gene TRBJ1-1; maybe TRBD1 (6 bases). CDR3 length equals 17 residues. The V and J ends lost 1 base and 5 bases respectively, with 20 bases between them. In germline, CDR1 is MNHNS, CDR2 SASEGT. The CDR3 DNA reads as TGTGCCAGCAGTGAAGTAGGGGACATAAGCAAGAGGACTGAAGCTTTCTTT. Amino acids: CASSEVGDISKRTEAFF.

A word on this clone: One end of the junction does not line up with germline, which may come from a read error. This chain links TRBV2 with TRBJ2-3; TRBD1 is a possible D gene (7 bases). CDR1 and CDR2 from the germline V gene are SNHLY and FYNNEI. The CDR3 is made up of 14 amino acids. The chain's CDR3 is CASSDEGAYGTGVF. Written as DNA, the CDR3 is TGTGCCAGCAGCGACGAGGGGGCCTACGGGACTGGGGTTTTT.

The rearrangement links TRBV19 to TRBJ2-1, with 8 bases aligning to TRBD2. Germline V CDR1 and CDR2: LNHDA, SQIVND (reference sequence). CDR3 length: 17 residues. V gave up 3 bases and J gave up 4 bases; unmatched junction bases: 11. The CDR3 sequence: CASSMVWAGGGYNEQFF. The CDR3 DNA reads as TGTGCCAGTAGTATGGTGTGGGCGGGGGGCGGTTACAATGAGCAGTTCTTC. Full variable domain (remainder filled in from reference TRBV19 and TRBJ2-1): DGGITQSPKYLFRKEGQNVTLSCEQNLNHDAMYWYRQDPGQGLRLIYYSQIVNDFQKGDIAEGYSVSREKKESFPLTVTSAQKNPTAFYLCASSMVWAGGGYNEQFFGPGTRLTVL.

The V call is TRBV29-1, the J call TRBJ1-2; 7 nucleotides agree with TRBD1. In germline, CDR1 is SQVTM, CDR2 ANQGSEA. J gave up 6 bases and V 6 bases, and 13 bases lay outside the gene matches. The CDR3 is made up of 14 amino acids. The CDR3 sequence is CSVDITQGTHGYTF. CDR3 in DNA: TGCAGCGTCGATATTACACAGGGGACCCATGGCTACACCTTC.

The rearrangement uses TRBV5-1 and TRBJ2-5; TRBD1 agrees at 7 bases. With 4 bases clipped from V and 2 bases from J, the junction kept 5 bases outside the gene matches. The CDR3 has 14 residues. Germline V gene lookup returns CDR1 SGHRS and CDR2 YFSETQ. The CDR3 spells CASSPGTVQETQYF. In nucleotides, the CDR3 is TGCGCCAGCAGCCCTGGGACAGTTCAAGAGACCCAGTACTTC.

The V call is TRBV28, the J call TRBJ2-5; 12 positions match TRBD2. Germline V gene data show CDR1 as MDHEN and CDR2 as SYDVKM. V was clipped by 5 bases and J by 3 bases; unmatched bases: 7. The CDR3 covers 16 residues. This CDR3 reads CASSDASGRAEETQYF. The CDR3 coding sequence is TGTGCCAGCAGTGATGCTAGCGGGAGGGCAGAAGAGACCCAGTACTTC.

This chain links TRBV7-9 with TRBJ2-7, with TRBD2 matching 9 bases. The CDR3 is 16 residues long. After removal of 7 bases from V and 0 bases from J, the junction contained 10 bases not matched to a gene. Per the germline V gene, CDR1 is SEHNR and CDR2 is FQNEAQ (reference sequence). The CDR3 protein is CASTLSGGKFSYEQYF. CDR3 DNA sequence: TGTGCCAGCACCCTTAGCGGGGGTAAATTCTCCTACGAGCAGTACTTC.

The V gene is TRBV6-1, the J gene TRBJ2-1; 10 bases align to TRBD1. V was pared by 3 bases and J by 5 bases, with 16 bases of the junction left unmatched. Per the germline V gene, CDR1 is MNHNS and CDR2 is SASEGT. The CDR3 is 19 residues long. The chain's CDR3 is CASSERTGGKGITDNEQFF. CDR3 nucleotides: TGTGCCAGCAGTGAGAGGACAGGGGGAAAGGGGATTACTGACAATGAGCAGTTCTTC.

The CDR3 here is CASSRPGQEREQYF. In DNA, the CDR3 is TGTGCCAGTAGTCGACCGGGACAGGAACGCGAGCAGTACTTC. The chain has TRBV19 and TRBJ2-7, with TRBD1 identical over 8 bases. V was clipped by 5 bases and J by 6 bases; unmatched bases: 9. The CDR3 has 14 amino acids. Germline CDR1 is LNHDA and CDR2 is SQIVND (reference sequence).